One sample yielded the 7 T cell receptor beta chains listed below, sequenced in a study of blood T cell repertoires in COVID-19. Assay used: immunoSEQ multiplex PCR; TCRdb lists only in-frame clones, some missing. The sample consists of 80,000 to 90,000 clones, 82% of them appearing once. The sequencing sample was made of peripheral blood. Every receptor here comes from a woman at least 80 years old with acute or convalescent COVID-19.

V is TRBV14 and J is TRBJ1-2; D may be TRBD1 (5 bases). CDR3 length: 15 amino acids. Germline CDR1 is SGHDN and CDR2 is FVKESK. V was trimmed by 6 bases and J by 8 bases, leaving 22 bases between them. CDR3 sequence reads: CASSPERQRKDGYTF. CDR3 nucleotide sequence: TGTGCCAGCAGTCCAGAGAGACAGAGAAAAGACGGCTACACCTTC.

The chain links TRBV19 to TRBJ2-5; 7 bases map to TRBD1. Germline loops: CDR1 LNHDA, CDR2 SQIVND (reference sequence). The CDR3 sequence is 13 residues long. V lost 6 bases, J lost 2 bases, and 3 bases stayed unmatched. The CDR3 DNA sequence: TGTGCCAGTAGAGGGACAGATCAAGAGACCCAGTACTTC. Translating it yields CASRGTDQETQYF. The entire variable domain, with the rest obtained from reference TRBV19 and TRBJ2-5, is as follows: DGGITQSPKYLFRKEGQNVTLSCEQNLNHDAMYWYRQDPGQGLRLIYYSQIVNDFQKGDIAEGYSVSREKKESFPLTVTSAQKNPTAFYLCASRGTDQETQYFGPGTRLLVL.

The V and J genes are TRBV6-1 and TRBJ2-1, with 7 bases matching TRBD2. The CDR3 covers 17 residues. The trim removed 2 bases at V and 9 bases at J, leaving 16 bases unmatched. Germline V gene lookup returns CDR1 MNHNS and CDR2 SASEGT. DNA of the CDR3: TGTGCCAGCAGTGAAATCGGTAGCGGGCACTCTTTAGTTGAGCAGTTCTTC. The encoded protein is CASSEIGSGHSLVEQFF.

This sequence joins TRBV6-5 and TRBJ1-2; 8 nucleotides line up with TRBD1. The ends lost 6 bases at V and 3 bases at J; junction bases unmatched: 9. From germline, CDR1 is MNHEY and CDR2 SVGAGI. This CDR3 contains 15 residues. The CDR3 DNA sequence: TGTGCCAGCAGCGCCGCAGGGGGCAGGGACTATGGCTACACCTTC. As protein: CASSAAGGRDYGYTF.

The V call is TRBV29-1, the J call TRBJ2-1; D not certain. V was pared by 4 bases and J by 6 bases, with 10 bases between. This CDR3 spans 12 amino acids. Germline V gene data show CDR1 as SQVTM and CDR2 as ANQGSEA. The CDR3 bases are TGCAGCGTTGCCCCCAGTACCAATGAGCAGTTCTTC. Its protein product is CSVAPSTNEQFF.

The chain links TRBV6-5 to TRBJ2-1, with a possible D match to TRBD2 (6 bases). Germline V gives CDR1 MNHEY, CDR2 SVGAGI. V gave up 2 bases and J gave up 2 bases, with 10 bases separating them. The length of the CDR3 is 15 residues. Here the CDR3 reads CASSYGTGTYNEQFF. CDR3 nucleotide sequence: TGTGCCAGCAGTTACGGGACTGGGACCTACAATGAGCAGTTCTTC.

This chain links TRBV3-1 (or the pseudogene TRBV3-2) with TRBJ2-7, with 7 bases aligning to TRBD1. Germline CDR1 LGHDT, CDR2 YNNKEL (reference sequence). The CDR3 has 14 amino acids. V shed 1 base and J 2 bases; nucleotides not matched to a gene: 2. In DNA form, the CDR3 reads TGTGCCAGCAGCCAAGGGACAGGACCCTACGAGCAGTACTTC. This sequence encodes CASSQGTGPYEQYF.